The rows below give T cell receptor beta chains drawn from one sample of a study of CD8 T cells in Susac syndrome. TCRdb re-called the immunoSEQ multiplex PCR reads through MiXCR, storing one row per CDR3 protein. The table has about 200,000 distinct CDR3 sequences, approximately 95% seen once; the top ten hold around 0.08%. Sequencing was done on a sample of CD4+ T cells from PBMCs. These receptors were collected from a human donor with multiple sclerosis. CDR3s include the opening cysteine and the closing phenylalanine or tryptophan. The D gene is left open where the match is weak. Some rows mark clone size as missing; the rest say once, few, many or name a class of expanded clone.

CDR3aa	CDR3nt	d_gene	abundance	v_gene	j_gene
CARASESTDTQYF	TGTGCCAGGGCGTCAGAAAGCACAGATACGCAGTATTTT	-	-	TRBV2	TRBJ2-3
CAWDADRTNSPLHF	TGTGCCTGGGACGCGGACAGGACTAATTCACCCCTCCACTTT	TRBD1	-	TRBV30	TRBJ1-6
CASSARGTSKGTQYF	TGTGCCAGCAGCGCCAGGGGGACTAGTAAGGGGACCCAGTACTTC	-	-	TRBV7-3	TRBJ2-5
CASSESARGRGGYTF	TGTGCCAGCAGTGAATCGGCCAGGGGGCGCGGAGGCTACACCTTC	TRBD1	-	TRBV2	TRBJ1-2
CASSPRVVGGNEQFF	TGCGCCAGCAGCCCCAGGGTTGTTGGGGGCAATGAGCAGTTCTTC	-	-	TRBV5-1	TRBJ2-1
CSARAPPANYGYTF	TGCAGTGCTAGAGCCCCTCCGGCTAACTATGGCTACACCTTC	-	-	TRBV20-1	TRBJ1-2
CASTGQTYEQYF	TGTGCCAGCACCGGACAGACCTACGAGCAGTACTTC	-	once	TRBV6-6	TRBJ2-7
CAWSGDLISGNTIYF	TGTGCCTGGAGTGGGGATTTAATCTCTGGAAACACCATATATTTT	-	-	TRBV30	TRBJ1-3
CASSLSEPAYEQYF	TGTGCCAGCAGCTTGTCCGAGCCCGCCTACGAGCAGTACTTC	-	-	TRBV13	TRBJ2-7
CASSHPGGRTGELFF	TGTGCCAGCAGCCATCCCGGGGGGAGGACCGGGGAGCTGTTTTTT	TRBD2	-	TRBV5-4	TRBJ2-2
CASSGLGQAYYEQYF	TGTGCCAGCAGCGGTTTGGGACAGGCCTACTACGAGCAGTACTTC	TRBD1	-	TRBV14	TRBJ2-7
CASSLVGPGELFF	TGTGCCAGCAGCTTGGTCGGTCCCGGGGAGCTGTTTTTT	-	-	TRBV5-4	TRBJ2-2
CASSLVPSGYTDTQYF	TGTGCCAGCAGCTTAGTTCCTAGCGGCTACACAGATACGCAGTATTTT	TRBD2	-	TRBV7-2	TRBJ2-3
CSVEEPRGNQPQHF	TGCAGCGTTGAAGAACCCAGGGGAAATCAGCCCCAGCATTTT	-	once	TRBV29-1	TRBJ1-5
CASSQSGTGVSGANVLTF	TGTGCCAGCAGCCAATCCGGGACAGGGGTTTCTGGGGCCAACGTCCTGACTTTC	TRBD1	once	TRBV27	TRBJ2-6
CAWSGAANTEAFF	TGTGCCTGGAGCGGGGCGGCGAACACTGAAGCTTTCTTT	-	-	TRBV30	TRBJ1-1
CASSPGTETMGYTF	TGCGCCAGCAGCCCCGGGACAGAGACCATGGGCTACACCTTC	TRBD1	-	TRBV5-1	TRBJ1-2
CATSRDGETQYF	TGTGCCACCAGCAGAGATGGTGAGACCCAGTACTTC	-	-	TRBV15	TRBJ2-5
CASSLVKGTNQPQHF	TGTGCCAGCAGCTTAGTAAAAGGGACCAATCAGCCCCAGCATTTT	-	-	TRBV7-2	TRBJ1-5
CASSQGAHSPLHF	TGTGCCAGCAGCCAGGGGGCCCATTCACCCCTCCACTTT	-	-	TRBV3-1	TRBJ1-6
CSVTLAYEQYF	TGCAGCGTCACCCTAGCCTACGAGCAGTACTTC	-	-	TRBV29-1	TRBJ2-7
CASSPPVLQETQYF	TGTGCCAGCTCACCACCTGTACTTCAAGAGACCCAGTACTTC	-	-	TRBV18	TRBJ2-5
CSVSGLTNEQFF	TGCAGCGTATCGGGACTTACCAATGAGCAGTTCTTC	-	-	TRBV29-1	TRBJ2-1
CAWSVDRGLGYTF	TGTGCCTGGAGTGTGGACAGGGGTTTGGGCTACACCTTC	TRBD1	-	TRBV30	TRBJ1-2
CSAPLSVNTGELFF	TGCAGCGCCCCCCTGTCAGTGAACACCGGGGAGCTGTTTTTT	-	-	TRBV29-1	TRBJ2-2
CSADGRAQETQYF	TGCAGTGCTGACGGACGAGCCCAAGAGACCCAGTACTTC	-	-	TRBV20-1	TRBJ2-5
CASAPSGDPEAFF	TGTGCCAGCGCCCCGAGCGGGGACCCTGAAGCTTTCTTT	-	-	TRBV3-1	TRBJ1-1
CAWSGTRRGNTIYF	TGTGCCTGGAGTGGAACCCGTCGGGGAAACACCATATATTTT	-	-	TRBV30	TRBJ1-3
CASSSSGPSNQPQHF	TGTGCCAGCTCATCCTCCGGCCCTAGCAATCAGCCCCAGCATTTT	-	-	TRBV18	TRBJ1-5
CAISGTSTDTQYF	TGTGCCATCAGTGGGACTAGCACAGATACGCAGTATTTT	-	-	TRBV10-3	TRBJ2-3
CASKAGYTDTQYF	TGTGCCAGTAAGGCGGGGTACACAGATACGCAGTATTTT	-	once	TRBV19	TRBJ2-3
CASRHRENTEAFF	TGTGCCAGCAGACACCGGGAGAACACTGAAGCTTTCTTT	-	-	TRBV7-2	TRBJ1-1
CASSQELSGEQFF	TGTGCCAGCAGCCAAGAGTTAAGCGGCGAGCAGTTCTTC	-	-	TRBV3-1	TRBJ2-1
CASSFSNRDVRFF	TGTGCCAGCAGCTTTTCTAACAGGGATGTCCGATTCTTC	-	-	TRBV5-4	TRBJ2-1
CSASETRAHEQYF	TGCAGTGCTAGCGAGACTAGGGCCCACGAGCAGTACTTC	-	-	TRBV20-1	TRBJ2-7
CASSSTGGSEEQYF	TGCGCCAGCAGCTCGACAGGGGGCTCGGAGGAGCAGTACTTC	TRBD1	-	TRBV5-1	TRBJ2-7
CASSQEGDQETQYF	TGTGCCAGCAGCCAAGAAGGGGACCAAGAGACCCAGTACTTC	-	-	TRBV3-1	TRBJ2-5
CSASSGGIVATEAFF	TGCAGTGCTAGCTCAGGGGGCATCGTTGCGACTGAAGCTTTCTTT	TRBD1	-	TRBV20-1	TRBJ1-1
CASSSDLDYGYTF	TGTGCCAGCAGCTCCGACCTGGACTATGGCTACACCTTC	-	-	TRBV11-1	TRBJ1-2
CATGAGNTEAFF	TGTGCCACCGGGGCCGGGAACACTGAAGCTTTCTTT	-	-	TRBV3-1	TRBJ1-1
CASSPQANTEAFF	TGTGCCAGCAGCCCACAGGCGAACACTGAAGCTTTCTTT	-	-	TRBV7-2	TRBJ1-1